This TCR beta chain originates from a study of T cells in Graves' hyperthyroidism and ophthalmopathy. General study points: With a median lead of around 6.7 months before onset, the model predicted ophthalmopathy.

Lactation, pregnancy, other autoimmune disease or uncontrolled infection led to exclusion of patients. The study collected blood at first hyperthyroidism diagnosis, before any ophthalmopathy symptoms arose. What was amplified from RNA transcripts were TCR beta CDR3 regions. Using the HTBI primer set, a first-round RT-PCR was run on the TCR CDR3. TCRdb fed the multiplex PCR reads into MiXCR, producing one record per CDR3 protein. This table has about 290,000 distinct CDR3 sequences, less than 15% appearing once. A note on this clonotype: What it binds is not known.

Sequencing was carried out using blood. The origin of this receptor is a woman younger than 45 with Graves' hyperthyroidism that later progressed to Graves' ophthalmopathy.

CDR3 nucleotides: TGCAGTGCTGCTAAGGGACTAGCGGGGGGGAGCTCCTACAATGAGCAGTTCTTC. The encoded protein is CSAAKGLAGGSSYNEQFF. The V call is TRBV20-1, the J call TRBJ2-1; 16 bases are a match to TRBD2. This CDR3 is 18 amino acids long. V shed 5 bases, J shed 0 bases, and the junction held 7 bases outside the gene matches. Looked up from germline, CDR1 is DFQATT and CDR2 is SNEGSKA (reference sequence).